This T cell receptor (beta chain) comes out of a study of PD-L1 blockade in urothelial cancer. The overall study: Atezolizumab was started by patients around 2014 at 1,200 mg intravenously every 3 weeks. Once treatment had started, blood was analyzed at 3 weeks (second dose) and again at 6 weeks.

This clone was observed a few times. Time point in this sample: pretreatment peripheral blood. V was shortened by 4 bases and J by 2 bases, with 12 bases between the two germline ends. This CDR3 comprises 14 residues. Germline CDR1 reads SGHRS; CDR2 reads YFSETQ. Each PCR received spiked synthetic TCR analog templates. Method: immunoSEQ multiplex PCR; TCRdb's copy keeps in-frame clones and lacks some. In the table there are approximately 47,000 clones, around four fifths of which are singletons. Sequencing used PBMCs, obtained around atezolizumab (anti-PD-L1) treatment. The receptor was derived from a man aged 50 to 59 with urothelial cancer. The rearrangement uses TRBV5-1 and TRBJ1-1; possible D gene TRBD1, 5 bases. CDR3 protein: CASSQRQLNTEAFF. The CDR3 DNA reads as TGCGCCAGCAGCCAACGACAGCTAAACACTGAAGCTTTCTTT.